The TCR beta chain under discussion was sequenced for a study of shared clonotypes between healthy human individuals. Details on this clone: Antigen: not known.

The naive CD8 subset, CD45RO-negative cells positively selected for CCR7, excluded terminally differentiated effector memory CD45RA+ cells. The study enrolled healthy HIV-negative adults without recent acute infections or vaccinations as donors. General study results and limits: Despite large depth, rarefaction showed incomplete sorted-subset sequencing.

Germline CDR1 reads SGHTS; CDR2 reads YDEGEE. V trimming: 7 bases; J trimming: 5 bases; junction bases outside the gene matches: 14. The CDR3 has 16 residues. The repertoire was sequenced with immunoSEQ multiplex PCR; TCRdb's copy has only in-frame clones and lacks some. The sample has around 2.1 million clones, more than 85% seen once. The source material was naive CD8+ T cells from PBMCs. This receptor was obtained from a man aged 18 to 35 in good health. Some clones in this sample may be carry-over from other donors' samples. The chain joins TRBV5-8 to TRBJ2-3; 9 bases fit TRBD1. For the CDR3, the DNA is TGTGCCAGCGGCCCGGGGGACAGGGAAAGGAGAGATACGCAGTATTTT. This sequence encodes CASGPGDRERRDTQYF.